Given below is one T cell receptor (beta chain) in context. What it binds is not known. The data are from a study of cytomegalovirus exposure and HLA in healthy donors. Turning to the study itself: There were 300 to 400 genotyped donors. Of these, roughly 80% fell in the genetic ancestry cluster associated with self-reported Caucasian donors.

Study-level points and caveats: High specificity and sensitivity for cytomegalovirus status were reported for the classifier. Later analysis suggested most CMV-associated TCR beta chains were HLA-restricted. Cytomegalovirus-associated status was assigned to some 160 TCR beta chains.

V lost 5 bases to trimming and J lost 5 bases; unmatched junction nucleotides: 6. CDR3 length equals 15 residues. Germline values: CDR1 KGHSH, CDR2 LQKENI. Both 60 Vbeta primers and 13 Jbeta primers went into the PCR. TCRdb's table, derived via immunoSEQ multiplex PCR, lists solely in-frame clones and lacks some. The sample lists around 20,000 clones, around 80% seen once, with about a fifth in the top ten. This clonotype originated in a human donor in good health. What was sequenced was PBMCs. The chain recombines TRBV18 with TRBJ1-5; TRBD1 matches at 10 bases. CDR3 residues: CASSGSGTGDQPQHF. In nucleotides, the CDR3 is TGTGCCAGCTCAGGTTCCGGGACAGGGGATCAGCCCCAGCATTTT.